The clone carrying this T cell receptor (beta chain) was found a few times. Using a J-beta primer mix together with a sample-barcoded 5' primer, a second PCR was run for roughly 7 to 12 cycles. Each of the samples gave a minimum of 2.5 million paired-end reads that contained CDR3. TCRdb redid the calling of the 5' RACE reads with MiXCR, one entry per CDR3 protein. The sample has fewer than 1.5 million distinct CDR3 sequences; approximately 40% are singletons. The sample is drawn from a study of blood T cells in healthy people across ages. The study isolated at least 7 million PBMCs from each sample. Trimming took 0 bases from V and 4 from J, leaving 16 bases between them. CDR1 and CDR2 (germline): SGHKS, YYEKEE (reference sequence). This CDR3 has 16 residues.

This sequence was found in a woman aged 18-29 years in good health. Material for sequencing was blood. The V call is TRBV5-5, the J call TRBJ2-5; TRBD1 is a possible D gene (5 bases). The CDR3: CASSLGIGAGGETQYF. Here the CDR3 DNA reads TGTGCCAGCAGCTTGGGTATTGGGGCAGGCGGAGAGACCCAGTACTTC.